The source of this T cell receptor (beta chain) is a study of CD8+ T cells in alopecia areata. RNA extraction and reverse transcription yielded cDNA as sequencing template. Sequenced by immunoSEQ multiplex PCR; TCRdb stores in-frame clones only, minus some. The repertoire consists of more than 200,000 clones, with roughly 69% occurring once and the leading ten covering around 1.2%. V lost 3 bases and J 2 bases, leaving 8 bases between the germline ends. The CDR3 has 15 amino acids. From germline, CDR1 is SGHTA and CDR2 FQGTGA. This clonotype originated in a human donor with alopecia areata. The chain combines TRBV7-3 with TRBJ2-6; unclear D gene. This sample comprised CD4+ T cells sorted from blood, obtained at week 0. DNA of the CDR3: TGTGCCAGCAGCTTGGGCACCGCTGGGGCCAACGTCCTGACTTTC. Protein product: CASSLGTAGANVLTF. Complete variable domain (other parts from reference TRBV7-3 and TRBJ2-6): GAGVSQTPSNKVTEKGKYVELRCDPISGHTALYWYRQSLGQGPEFLIYFQGTGAADDSGLPNDRFFAVRPEGSVSTLKIQRTERGDSAVYLCASSLGTAGANVLTFGAGSRLTVL.